This passage covers 8 T cell receptor beta chains from one sample sequenced in a study of blood T cell repertoires in COVID-19. Sequencing used immunoSEQ multiplex PCR; TCRdb keeps in-frame clones, though not all of them. The sample yields 650,000 to 800,000 clones, 85% to 90% seen once. Sample: peripheral blood. These receptors all come from a woman aged 18-29 years with acute or convalescent COVID-19.

The rearrangement joins TRBV3-1 (or the pseudogene TRBV3-2) to TRBJ2-3; TRBD2 aligns across 8 bases. Germline trimming cut 1 base from V and 2 bases from J; bases unmatched to any gene: 5. CDR1 is LGHDT, CDR2 YNNKEL, per germline (reference sequence). The CDR3 extends over 16 amino acids. CDR3 DNA: TGTGCCAGCAGCCAAGGGCGGGGGGCTTTCACAGATACGCAGTATTTT. The encoded protein is CASSQGRGAFTDTQYF.

This rearrangement joins TRBV3-1 (or the pseudogene TRBV3-2) to TRBJ1-2, with a weak D call TRBD1 (5 bases). Germline V gene data show CDR1 as LGHDT and CDR2 as YNNKEL (reference sequence). The CDR3 has 16 residues. Trimming pared 0 bases from V and 8 bases from J, leaving 19 bases between. The CDR3 DNA follows: TGTGCCAGCAGCCAAGAGGACATCTTCTTAGTCGGCGGCTACACCTTC. Translating gives CASSQEDIFLVGGYTF.

The J gene is TRBJ2-1, the V gene TRBV5-5; D is ambiguous. Germline CDR1 and CDR2: SGHKS and YYEKEE (reference sequence). Trimming took off 2 bases at V and 1 base at J, with 7 bases between the two ends. The CDR3 length is 14 residues. CDR3 amino acids: CASSFTVSYNEQFF. DNA of the CDR3: TGTGCCAGCAGCTTTACGGTTTCCTACAATGAGCAGTTCTTC. The complete variable domain, with remaining parts taken from reference TRBV5-5 and TRBJ2-1, reads DAGVTQSPTHLIKTRGQQVTLRCSPISGHKSVSWYQQVLGQGPQFIFQYYEKEERGRGNFPDRFSARQFPNYSSELNVNALLLGDSALYLCASSFTVSYNEQFFGPGTRLTVL.

V gene TRBV5-1 combines with J gene TRBJ1-2; 7 nucleotides align to TRBD1. The CDR3 is made up of 14 amino acids. Germline loops: CDR1 SGHRS, CDR2 YFSETQ. V lost 5 bases, J lost 3 bases, and 7 bases stayed unmatched. CDR3 loop: CASRTGFQDYGYTF. Here the CDR3 DNA reads TGCGCCAGCAGGACAGGGTTTCAGGACTATGGCTACACCTTC.

The chain links TRBV19 to TRBJ1-1; weak D call: TRBD1 (6 bases). Per the germline V gene, CDR1 is LNHDA and CDR2 is SQIVND (reference sequence). This CDR3 contains 13 residues. The V end lost 7 bases, the J end lost 11 bases, and 20 bases lay between the germline ends. Here the CDR3 DNA reads TGTGCCAGTAAGGGTGGTACAGGGCGGACGGCTTTCTTT. Translating gives CASKGGTGRTAFF.

The chain carries TRBV14 and TRBJ1-2; the D gene is possibly TRBD1 (5 bases). V was shortened by 4 bases and J by 1 base, with 7 bases between the two germline ends. The CDR3 is made up of 13 amino acids. Per germline, CDR1 SGHDN and CDR2 FVKESK. CDR3 sequence reads: CASSPDSNYGYTF. CDR3 bases: TGTGCCAGCAGCCCAGACAGTAACTATGGCTACACCTTC. Complete variable domain (other parts from reference TRBV14 and TRBJ1-2): EAGVTQFPSHSVIEKGQTVTLRCDPISGHDNLYWYRRVMGKEIKFLLHFVKESKQDESGMPNNRFLAERTGGTYSTLKVQPAELEDSGVYFCASSPDSNYGYTFGSGTRLTVV.

This chain joins TRBV5-6 and TRBJ1-2, with D perhaps matching TRBD1 (5 bases). This CDR3 spans 14 amino acids. Trimming pared 4 bases from V and 3 bases from J, leaving 13 bases between. Germline V gene data show CDR1 as SGHDT and CDR2 as YYEEEE. CDR3 sequence reads: CASSAGGYHYGYTF. CDR3 DNA sequence: TGTGCCAGCAGCGCGGGGGGGTATCACTATGGCTACACCTTC.

This chain connects TRBV19 to TRBJ1-1; D gene unclear. Germline V gene lookup returns CDR1 LNHDA and CDR2 SQIVND (reference sequence). The CDR3 extends over 13 amino acids. Trimming removed 3 bases from V and 1 base from J, with 6 bases in between. The CDR3 reads CASSMRENTEAFF. CDR3 nucleotide sequence: TGTGCCAGTAGTATGAGAGAGAACACTGAAGCTTTCTTT.